This T cell receptor beta chain stems from a study of blood T cell repertoires in COVID-19. Enrolment of Seattle patients took place during active infection, and they were followed longitudinally. Profiling relied on immunoSEQ multiplex PCR, and the TCRdb table lists in-frame clones only, not all of them. Of 80,000 to 95,000 clones in the sample, 81% were seen once. In germline, CDR1 is KGHSH, CDR2 LQKENI. The CDR3 runs to 15 residues. Trimming cost V 0 bases and J 4 bases, with 13 bases left between them. In this sample, this clone turned up once. The chain couples TRBV18 to TRBJ2-7; TRBD1 might be the D (6 bases). The sequencing sample was made of peripheral blood. This TCR derives from a man older than 75 with COVID-19, enrolled during active disease. Here the CDR3 DNA reads TGTGCCAGCTCACCACCGGTGGCAGGGGCGTACGAGCAGTACTTC. Its protein product is CASSPPVAGAYEQYF.